The subject of this entry is one T cell receptor (beta chain). This clonotype was recorded at least ten times. The target of this receptor is not known. No quality values exist for individual bases; no much larger clone is one base distant. These data belong to a study of identical twins (dated by TCRdb to 2016 to 2017). About the investigation overall: To test whether fetal clonotypes persist, this study deep-sequenced TCR alpha and beta repertoires from monozygotic twins, from unrelated adults of various ages, and from cord blood. To rule out contamination, the twin experiments were replicated at different times with different library preparation protocols.

Receptors were amplified or captured by 5' RACE. TCRdb records Illumina HiSeq 2000 as the sequencer. Template switching added a universal primer binding site, and the final cDNA carried a unique molecular identifier that allowed TCR cDNA molecules to be counted accurately. First-strand cDNA for TCR alpha and beta chains was synthesized from specific primers in the conserved constant-segment region. To control for contamination, every cDNA library was double barcoded, receiving both a SMART-Mk sample barcode and Illumina barcodes. TruSeq adapter sequences, together with Illumina sample barcodes, were added in two successive PCR steps. Sequencing of the TCR alpha and beta cDNA libraries was done on the Illumina HiSeq platform using custom primers. For the original study's pipeline: MiGEC was used to process raw reads and extract unique molecular identifiers, and MiXCR was used to find CDR3 positions. For each individual, recombination models were inferred using an EM algorithm with the repgenHMM and IGoR tools. The analysis of shared clonotypes was done with the tcR package in R, with sharing normalized by the product of cloneset sizes. Out-of-frame nonproductive sequences were analyzed to study raw recombination free of thymic and clonal selection effects. The public reads were reprocessed in TCRdb via fastp at Q25 and MiXCR, keeping in-frame beta chains. Each entry is one CDR3 protein sequence, shown with its most common DNA and genes. These V and J calls are TCRdb output, not the study's own analysis. Here the sample has 130,000 to 150,000 distinct CDR3 sequences; approximately 4% occur a single time. The ten largest clones represent roughly 8% of the sample.

All donors were healthy Caucasians. Miltenyi CD45RO+ enrichment and human naive T-cell isolation kits were used to isolate memory (CD45RO+) and naive T cells from PBMC. Including cysteine and phenylalanine, the CDR3 has 16 amino acids. The sequence is cut down to CDR3 DNA, 48 bases in frame from base 1. The V end gives up 1 base and the J end 3 bases, leaving 6 bases in the junction not matched to a gene. CDR1 and CDR2 (SEHNR, FQNEAQ) derive from the germline V gene (reference sequence). Study-wide findings and limitations: Excess twin sharing in beta out-of-frame sequences was weaker because fewer shared sequences lowered the signal-to-noise ratio. Because the same donors could not be followed over many years, the conclusions relied on cross-sectional statistical analysis. Invariant T cells such as MAIT and iNKT could partly confound zero-insertion analyses, although diverse VJ usage argued against such confounding for most clonotypes. Out-of-frame TCR alpha sharing in monozygotic twins was systematically underestimated by recombination models, whereas sharing between unrelated individuals was in agreement with the recombination models. Fewer insertions were carried by abundant cord blood beta clonotypes, a similar but weaker trend appeared in young adult naive repertoires, and no such trend appeared in memory repertoires. Compared with coincidental sharing between unrelated individuals, an excess of low generation-probability sequences was observed among out-of-frame TCR alpha sequences shared between twins.

This clonotype was sampled from a man aged 18-30 years in good health. The sequence links TRBV7-9 to TRBJ2-5, with TRBD2 matching 9 junction bases. Material for sequencing was memory T cells sorted from blood. The cell subset or site label on this specimen signifies: CD45RO+ enriched T cells. At the DNA level, the sequence is TGTGCCAGCAGCTTAGTTTCGAGACTAGCGGAAGAGACCCAGTACTTC. Its coded protein is CASSLVSRLAEETQYF.